The clone carrying this T cell receptor (beta chain) was seen a few times. The sample is drawn from a study of T-cell reconstitution after alpha-beta-depleted transplantation in children. Construction of the TCRbeta library involved unique molecular identifiers. TCRdb used MiXCR to reprocess the PCR reads, holding one entry per CDR3 protein. Of about 500,000 distinct CDR3 sequences in the sample, less than 35% were seen once. In germline, CDR1 is SQVTM, CDR2 ANQGSEA. The CDR3 is made up of 15 amino acids. The V gene lost 5 bases and the J gene lost 7 bases, with 18 bases spanning the gap. The TCR originated in a human donor who donated a stem cell graft to a child with aplastic anemia. The material sequenced was PBMCs from the stem cell graft donor, taken from the stem cell graft. The V call is TRBV29-1, the J call TRBJ1-6; D might be TRBD1 (5 bases). The CDR3 nucleotides are TGCAGCGTTTCCCTCCGGGACGGGGGGAATTCACCCCTCCACTTT. As protein: CSVSLRDGGNSPLHF.